These T cell receptor beta chains were read from a single sample in a study of lymphopenia after photon versus proton radiotherapy. Sequencing was performed with immunoSEQ multiplex PCR; in TCRdb, only in-frame clones are kept and a portion is missing. The sample lists some 42,000 clones, roughly four fifths seen once, with 20% to 25% in the top ten. This material consisted of peripheral blood, taken from a patient treated with proton-based radiotherapy. These receptors all come from a woman aged 65 to 85 with pancreatic cancer. CDR3s include the opening cysteine and the closing phenylalanine or tryptophan. Fields, in order: J gene, D gene, clone size, V gene, CDR3 DNA, CDR3 protein. A D gene is named only where the DNA matches it firmly. For some rows the clone size is stated as once, few or many, or as a class when expanded; others skip it.

j_call: TRBJ2-7; d_call: TRBD1; clone_size: .; v_call: TRBV30; cdr3_nt: TGTGCCGGCTCACAGGGGGCCCACGAGCAGTACTTC; cdr3_aa: CAGSQGAHEQYF
j_call: TRBJ2-3; d_call: TRBD1; clone_size: few; v_call: TRBV10-3; cdr3_nt: TGTGCCATCAGTGGCGACAGGGGAGACACAGATACGCAGTATTTT; cdr3_aa: CAISGDRGDTDTQYF
j_call: TRBJ2-1; d_call: .; clone_size: many; v_call: TRBV19; cdr3_nt: TGTGCCAGTACGTACGGGAGCTCCTACAATGAGCAGTTCTTC; cdr3_aa: CASTYGSSYNEQFF
j_call: TRBJ1-4; d_call: TRBD1; clone_size: .; v_call: TRBV18; cdr3_nt: TGTGCCAGCTCTCCAATGGGACAGGGGAATGAAAAACTGTTTTTT; cdr3_aa: CASSPMGQGNEKLFF
j_call: TRBJ2-3; d_call: .; clone_size: once; v_call: TRBV5-1; cdr3_nt: TGCGCCAGCAGCTTGGATCCGACAGGAAGGGTCTCTTCAGATACGCAGTATTTT; cdr3_aa: CASSLDPTGRVSSDTQYF
j_call: TRBJ1-1; d_call: .; clone_size: .; v_call: TRBV2; cdr3_nt: TGTGCCAGCAGTGTCCGGTGGACTGAAGCTTTCTTT; cdr3_aa: CASSVRWTEAFF
j_call: TRBJ2-5; d_call: .; clone_size: .; v_call: TRBV7-9; cdr3_nt: TGTGCCAGCAGCTTAGTACTACTCCAAGAGACCCAGTACTTC; cdr3_aa: CASSLVLLQETQYF
j_call: TRBJ2-1; d_call: TRBD2; clone_size: .; v_call: TRBV4-2; cdr3_nt: TGTGCCAGCAGCCGGAATCCCTCTAGCGGGAGTACCTACAATGAGCAGTTCTTC; cdr3_aa: CASSRNPSSGSTYNEQFF
j_call: TRBJ1-5; d_call: TRBD1; clone_size: .; v_call: TRBV28; cdr3_nt: TGTGCCAGCAGTTCAAGCCGGGACAGAAATCAGCCCCAGCATTTT; cdr3_aa: CASSSSRDRNQPQHF
j_call: TRBJ1-1; d_call: .; clone_size: .; v_call: TRBV7-2; cdr3_nt: TGTGCCAGCAGCTTAGCGAGGGGCAGGAACACTGAAGCTTTCTTT; cdr3_aa: CASSLARGRNTEAFF
j_call: TRBJ2-7; d_call: TRBD2; clone_size: once; v_call: TRBV7-2; cdr3_nt: TGTGCCAGCAGCCGACTAGCGGGAGCCGAGCAGTACTTC; cdr3_aa: CASSRLAGAEQYF
j_call: TRBJ1-2; d_call: .; clone_size: once; v_call: TRBV4-3; cdr3_nt: TGCGCCAGCAGCCAAGATTATACAGGGACCGCAGGGGGCTACACCTTC; cdr3_aa: CASSQDYTGTAGGYTF
j_call: TRBJ1-2; d_call: .; clone_size: .; v_call: TRBV9; cdr3_nt: TGTGCCAGCAGCGTAAGGCAGAACTTAGTCTATGGCTACACCTTC; cdr3_aa: CASSVRQNLVYGYTF
j_call: TRBJ1-5; d_call: .; clone_size: .; v_call: TRBV19; cdr3_nt: TGTGCCAGTAGTATGGAGGGAGATCAGCCCCAGCATTTT; cdr3_aa: CASSMEGDQPQHF
j_call: TRBJ2-7; d_call: .; clone_size: .; v_call: TRBV9; cdr3_nt: TGTGCCAGCAGCGCCAGAGTGGGGGTCGACGAGCAGTACTTC; cdr3_aa: CASSARVGVDEQYF
j_call: TRBJ2-2; d_call: .; clone_size: .; v_call: TRBV7-3; cdr3_nt: TGTGCCAGCAGCGGGAGCTGGGGCACCGGGGAGCTGTTTTTT; cdr3_aa: CASSGSWGTGELFF
j_call: TRBJ2-7; d_call: .; clone_size: .; v_call: TRBV30; cdr3_nt: TGTGCCTGGAGTCAAGGGATAGACTACGAGCAGTACTTC; cdr3_aa: CAWSQGIDYEQYF
j_call: TRBJ2-2; d_call: TRBD2; clone_size: .; v_call: TRBV2; cdr3_nt: TGTGCCAGCAGGGGGACTAGCGGGTACACCGGGGAGCTGTTTTTT; cdr3_aa: CASRGTSGYTGELFF
j_call: TRBJ1-1; d_call: .; clone_size: .; v_call: TRBV6-1; cdr3_nt: TGTGCCAGCAGCACATCCGGGGGGCTAACTGAAGCTTTCTTT; cdr3_aa: CASSTSGGLTEAFF
j_call: TRBJ1-2; d_call: .; clone_size: .; v_call: TRBV27; cdr3_nt: TGTGCCAGCAGTCTACAGGGATACTATGGCTACACCTTC; cdr3_aa: CASSLQGYYGYTF
j_call: TRBJ1-5; d_call: .; clone_size: once; v_call: TRBV5-5; cdr3_nt: TGTGCCAGCAGATTATCAGGGGTTGGAGGCAATCAGCCCCAGCATTTT; cdr3_aa: CASRLSGVGGNQPQHF
j_call: TRBJ2-3; d_call: TRBD2; clone_size: few; v_call: TRBV10-2; cdr3_nt: TGCGCCAGCAGTGAGCCGACGGGAGGTACAGATACGCAGTATTTT; cdr3_aa: CASSEPTGGTDTQYF
j_call: TRBJ2-7; d_call: TRBD1; clone_size: .; v_call: TRBV6-6; cdr3_nt: TGTGCCAGCAGTACCGGGACAGGGAGGTACGAGCAGTACTTC; cdr3_aa: CASSTGTGRYEQYF
j_call: TRBJ2-1; d_call: TRBD2; clone_size: .; v_call: TRBV5-4; cdr3_nt: TGTGCCAGCAGCTTGGATAGTAGTCGGTTTCTAGCGGGAGGAAATGAGCAGTTCTTC; cdr3_aa: CASSLDSSRFLAGGNEQFF
j_call: TRBJ1-4; d_call: TRBD1; clone_size: .; v_call: TRBV28; cdr3_nt: TGTGCCAGCAGAACAGGGGGCCTTAATGAAAAACTGTTTTTT; cdr3_aa: CASRTGGLNEKLFF
j_call: TRBJ2-7; d_call: .; clone_size: .; v_call: TRBV7-2; cdr3_nt: TGTGCCAGCAGCCCTTCCTACGAGCAGTACTTC; cdr3_aa: CASSPSYEQYF
j_call: TRBJ1-1; d_call: .; clone_size: .; v_call: TRBV28; cdr3_nt: TGTGCCAGCAGTAAGCCCGGGAACACTGAAGCTTTCTTT; cdr3_aa: CASSKPGNTEAFF
j_call: TRBJ2-3; d_call: TRBD2; clone_size: .; v_call: TRBV28; cdr3_nt: TGTGCCAGCACCCTAGCGGGAGATACAGATACGCAGTATTTT; cdr3_aa: CASTLAGDTDTQYF
j_call: TRBJ1-5; d_call: .; clone_size: .; v_call: TRBV25-1; cdr3_nt: TGTGCCAGCAGTGATGGACACGCAGGGTTTTCCAATCAGCCCCAGCATTTT; cdr3_aa: CASSDGHAGFSNQPQHF
j_call: TRBJ2-2; d_call: TRBD2; clone_size: .; v_call: TRBV19; cdr3_nt: TGTGCCAGTAGTATAGTAGCTAGCGGCGGGGAGCTGTTTTTT; cdr3_aa: CASSIVASGGELFF
j_call: TRBJ2-5; d_call: .; clone_size: few; v_call: TRBV5-4; cdr3_nt: TGTGCCAGCAGCTTCCAAAGTACGGAGACCCAGTACTTC; cdr3_aa: CASSFQSTETQYF
j_call: TRBJ2-3; d_call: .; clone_size: .; v_call: TRBV5-8; cdr3_nt: TGTGCCAGCAGCTTCCAAGATACGCAGTATTTT; cdr3_aa: CASSFQDTQYF
j_call: TRBJ2-7; d_call: .; clone_size: .; v_call: TRBV27; cdr3_nt: TGTGCCAGCAGTTCGTTTTACGAGCAGTACTTC; cdr3_aa: CASSSFYEQYF
j_call: TRBJ2-1; d_call: .; clone_size: .; v_call: TRBV12-2; cdr3_nt: TGTGCAAGTCGCTCCGAAGGGCGCTCCTACAATGAGCAGTTCTTC; cdr3_aa: CASRSEGRSYNEQFF
j_call: TRBJ1-4; d_call: .; clone_size: .; v_call: TRBV19; cdr3_nt: TGTGCCAGTAGCAGGGTCGGCGGAGAAAAACTGTTTTTT; cdr3_aa: CASSRVGGEKLFF
j_call: TRBJ2-7; d_call: .; clone_size: .; v_call: TRBV18; cdr3_nt: TGTGCCAGCTCTCCCGACTTTTACGAGCAGTACTTC; cdr3_aa: CASSPDFYEQYF